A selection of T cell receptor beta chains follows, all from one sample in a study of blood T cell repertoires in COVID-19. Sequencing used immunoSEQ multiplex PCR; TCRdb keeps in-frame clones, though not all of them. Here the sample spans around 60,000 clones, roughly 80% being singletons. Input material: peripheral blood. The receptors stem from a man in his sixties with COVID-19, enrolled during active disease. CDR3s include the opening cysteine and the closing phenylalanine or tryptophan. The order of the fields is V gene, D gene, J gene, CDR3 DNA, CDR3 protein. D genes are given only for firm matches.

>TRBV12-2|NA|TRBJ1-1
TGTGCAAGTCGCTCCGTTGGGGGCCGGAGCACTGAAGCTTTCTTT
CASRSVGGRSTEAFF
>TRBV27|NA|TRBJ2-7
TGTGCCAGCAGCTCGCAGGGAACCTACGAGCAGTACTTC
CASSSQGTYEQYF
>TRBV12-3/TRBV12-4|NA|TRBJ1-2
TGTGCCAGCAGTTTAAGGAGTTTAGGCTACACCTTC
CASSLRSLGYTF
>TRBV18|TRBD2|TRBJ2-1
TGTGCCAGCTCCCCACTAAGCGGGAGTTTCAATGAGCAGTTCTTC
CASSPLSGSFNEQFF
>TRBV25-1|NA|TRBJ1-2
TGTGCCAGCAGTAGGCAGGGAGGAGGGGTTGGCTACACCTTC
CASSRQGGGVGYTF
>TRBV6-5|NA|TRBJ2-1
TGTGCCAGCAGACCAGGACATCGCCTCAATGAGCAGTTCTTC
CASRPGHRLNEQFF
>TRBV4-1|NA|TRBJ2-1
TGCGCCAGCAGCCAAGAGTCAGCCAGGGAGGGGGTTGAGCAGTTCTTC
CASSQESAREGVEQFF
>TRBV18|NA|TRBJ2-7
TGTGCCAGCTCACCAACCGAGGACAACTACGAGCAGTACTTC
CASSPTEDNYEQYF
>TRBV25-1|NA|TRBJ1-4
TGTGCCAGCGACCCTCGACAGGCAACTAATGAAAAACTGTTTTTT
CASDPRQATNEKLFF
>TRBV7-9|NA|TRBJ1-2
TGTGCCAGCAGCCCTGGGGCAGGGCTTGGCTACACCTTC
CASSPGAGLGYTF
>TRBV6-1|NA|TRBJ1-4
TGTGCCAGCAGTGAATTTGAGACCACGGGTGAAAAACTGTTTTTT
CASSEFETTGEKLFF
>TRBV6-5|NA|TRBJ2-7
TGTGCCAGCAGTCCCGGACAATACGAGCAGTACTTC
CASSPGQYEQYF
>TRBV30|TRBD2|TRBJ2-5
TGTGCCTGGAGGACTAGCGGGTGGTACCAAGAGACCCAGTACTTC
CAWRTSGWYQETQYF
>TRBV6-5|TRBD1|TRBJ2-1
TGTGCCAGCAGCCCGGACAGGGCGCGTGATGAGCAGTTCTTC
CASSPDRARDEQFF
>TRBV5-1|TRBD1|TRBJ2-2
TGCGCCAGCAGCCCGTTGACAGGGGGTGAGGGGGAGCTGTTTTTT
CASSPLTGGEGELFF
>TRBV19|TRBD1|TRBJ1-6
TGTGCCAGTAGTATAGGGGGGACAGTAAATTCACCCCTCCACTTT
CASSIGGTVNSPLHF
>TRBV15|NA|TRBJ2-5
TGTGCCACCAGCAGAGATCAAGCGACCCAGTACTTC
CATSRDQATQYF
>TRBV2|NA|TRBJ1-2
TGTGCCAGCAGTGGAGGGAACTATGGCTACACCTTC
CASSGGNYGYTF
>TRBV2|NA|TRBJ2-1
TGTGCCAGCACCACGAATCCCCCAGGGTCCAACAATGAGCAGTTCTTC
CASTTNPPGSNNEQFF
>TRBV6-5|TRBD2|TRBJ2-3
TGTGCCAGCAGACGACTAGCGGTTTACACAGATACGCAGTATTTT
CASRRLAVYTDTQYF
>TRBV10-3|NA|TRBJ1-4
TGTGCCATCAAGGACAGCAATAATGAAAAACTGTTTTTT
CAIKDSNNEKLFF
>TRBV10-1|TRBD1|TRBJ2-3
TGCGCCAGCACAGACAGGGTCACAGATACGCAGTATTTT
CASTDRVTDTQYF
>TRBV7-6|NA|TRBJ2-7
TGTGCCAGCAGCTTATCCGACGAGCAGTACTTC
CASSLSDEQYF
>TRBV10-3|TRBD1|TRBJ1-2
TGTGCCATCAGTGACGGACAGGGGTATGGCTACACCTTC
CAISDGQGYGYTF